These T cell receptor beta chains were read from a single sample in a study of T cells after yellow fever vaccination. TCRdb re-called the 5' RACE reads with MiXCR, one entry per CDR3 protein. The data contain a few hundred thousand distinct CDR3 sequences, approximately 4% of them singletons. The sequences come from PBMCs, collected 5 days after the yellow fever booster vaccination. These receptors all stem from a man aged 18 to 29 who received the YFV17D yellow fever vaccine. Both conserved end residues are part of each CDR3. A D gene is named only where the DNA matches it firmly. The size of a clone is reported for some rows only, either as once, few or many, or as a class for expanded clones.

CDR3 length	V gene	D gene	J gene	clone size	CDR3 DNA	CDR3 protein
13	TRBV6-5	.	TRBJ1-2	few	TGTGCCAGCAGTTACCGGACAGACTATGGCTACACCTTC	CASSYRTDYGYTF
13	TRBV15	.	TRBJ1-1	.	TGTGCCACCAGCAGAGGCAGGAGCACTGAAGCTTTCTTT	CATSRGRSTEAFF
13	TRBV12-3/TRBV12-4	.	TRBJ1-1	many	TGTGCCAGCAGTTTAGCCGAGGGCGCTGAAGCTTTCTTT	CASSLAEGAEAFF
15	TRBV20-1	.	TRBJ1-3	many	TGCAGTGCTAGAGACCGTGAAGGATCGGGAAACACCATATATTTT	CSARDREGSGNTIYF
16	TRBV5-6	.	TRBJ1-3	.	TGTGCCAGCAGCCGAAGAGGGTCGCGGGTCGGAAACACCATATATTTT	CASSRRGSRVGNTIYF
16	TRBV4-1	TRBD2	TRBJ2-5	few	TGCGCCAGCAGCCAATTCGGGACTAGCGGGGATGAGACCCAGTACTTC	CASSQFGTSGDETQYF
15	TRBV19	.	TRBJ2-3	.	TGTGCCAGTAGTAGGGTTACTTCCCTGACAGATACGCAGTATTTT	CASSRVTSLTDTQYF
14	TRBV2	.	TRBJ1-5	.	TGTGCCACTCAAAAGGAGACAAGAGATCAGCCCCAGCATTTT	CATQKETRDQPQHF
14	TRBV29-1	.	TRBJ2-7	.	TGCAGCGTGGGCCCTCTAAGGGGGGCCTACGAGCAGTACTTC	CSVGPLRGAYEQYF
15	TRBV20-1	.	TRBJ2-3	few	TGCAGTGCTCCCTCCTTTGGGACTAGCACAGATACGCAGTATTTT	CSAPSFGTSTDTQYF
15	TRBV29-1	TRBD2	TRBJ2-1	many	TGCAGCGGGATACTCGGGACTAGCGGGATATATGAGCAGTTCTTC	CSGILGTSGIYEQFF
14	TRBV5-1	TRBD2	TRBJ2-7	few	TGCGCCAGCAGATGGACTAGCGGGGCTTACGAGCAGTACTTC	CASRWTSGAYEQYF
14	TRBV15	.	TRBJ2-1	many	TGTGCCACCAGCATTCAGAGCTCCTACAATGAGCAGTTCTTC	CATSIQSSYNEQFF
14	TRBV28	TRBD1	TRBJ1-2	few	TGTGCCAGCAGTTGGGGGACAGAGGACTATGGCTACACCTTC	CASSWGTEDYGYTF
14	TRBV7-2	TRBD1	TRBJ1-1	.	TGTGCCAGCAGCTGGGGGACAGAGAACACTGAAGCTTTCTTT	CASSWGTENTEAFF
12	TRBV7-9	.	TRBJ2-5	few	TGTGCCAGCAGCTCTTTAATAGAGACCCAGTACTTC	CASSSLIETQYF
20	TRBV21-1	.	TRBJ2-3	few	TGTGCCAGCAGCAACCAAGGGGAAATTTTGACCAAGAACGCCACAGATACGCAGTATTTT	CASSNQGEILTKNATDTQYF
16	TRBV9	.	TRBJ2-3	.	TGTGCCAGCAGCGGACCCAGGGGCGAGTGGACAGATACGCAGTATTTT	CASSGPRGEWTDTQYF
15	TRBV7-8	.	TRBJ2-5	.	TGTGCCAGCAGCTTCTTAGGGGGGGGGCAAGAGACCCAGTACTTC	CASSFLGGGQETQYF
12	TRBV6-2/TRBV6-3	.	TRBJ2-1	many	TGTGCCAGCAGTTACCAAGTCGATGAGCAGTTCTTC	CASSYQVDEQFF
14	TRBV5-5	.	TRBJ2-1	.	TGTGCCAGCAGCTTTGGGACCGCCACATTTGAGCAGTTCTTC	CASSFGTATFEQFF
15	TRBV12-3/TRBV12-4	TRBD2	TRBJ2-2	few	TGTGCCAGCAGTTTGGGCGGGGGGCGGAACGGGGAGCTGTTTTTT	CASSLGGGRNGELFF
14	TRBV19	.	TRBJ1-4	many	TGTGCCAGTAGTCTAGCGGGTTTTAATGAAAAACTGTTTTTT	CASSLAGFNEKLFF
16	TRBV5-1	.	TRBJ2-1	many	TGCGCCAGCAGCTTGGGATGGGGGGGCCCCTACAATGAGCAGTTCTTC	CASSLGWGGPYNEQFF
16	TRBV7-3	TRBD2	TRBJ2-1	.	TGTGCCAGCAGCTTAGTCGGGACTAGGTCCTACAATGAGCAGTTCTTC	CASSLVGTRSYNEQFF
14	TRBV7-2	.	TRBJ1-2	.	TGTGCCAGCAGCTACGGACACCAAGCGGGTGGCTACACCTTC	CASSYGHQAGGYTF
14	TRBV15	TRBD1	TRBJ1-1	many	TGTGCCACCAGCGTCGACAGGGGGAGGACTGAAGCTTTCTTT	CATSVDRGRTEAFF
13	TRBV29-1	.	TRBJ2-1	many	TGCAGCGCCCCGGCGGCCTCCTACAATGAGCAGTTCTTC	CSAPAASYNEQFF
16	TRBV5-1	.	TRBJ2-2	many	TGCGCCAGCAGCATGGCGGTCGGTCGCGAGACCGGGGAGCTGTTTTTT	CASSMAVGRETGELFF